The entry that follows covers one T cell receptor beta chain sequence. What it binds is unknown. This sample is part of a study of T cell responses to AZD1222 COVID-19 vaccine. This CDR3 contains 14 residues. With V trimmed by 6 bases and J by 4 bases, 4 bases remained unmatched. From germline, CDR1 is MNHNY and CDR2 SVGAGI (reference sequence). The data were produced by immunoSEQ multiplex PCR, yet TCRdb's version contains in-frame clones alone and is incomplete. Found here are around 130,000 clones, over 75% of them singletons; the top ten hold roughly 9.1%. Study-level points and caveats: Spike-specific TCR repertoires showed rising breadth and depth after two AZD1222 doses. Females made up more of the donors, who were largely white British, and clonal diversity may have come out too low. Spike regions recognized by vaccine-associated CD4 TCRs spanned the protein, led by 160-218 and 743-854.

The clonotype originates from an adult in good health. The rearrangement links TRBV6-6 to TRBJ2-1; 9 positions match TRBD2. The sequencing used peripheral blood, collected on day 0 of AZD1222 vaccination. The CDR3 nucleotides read TGTGCCAGCAGCGCGGGGGGGATGTACAATGAGCAGTTCTTC. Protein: CASSAGGMYNEQFF.